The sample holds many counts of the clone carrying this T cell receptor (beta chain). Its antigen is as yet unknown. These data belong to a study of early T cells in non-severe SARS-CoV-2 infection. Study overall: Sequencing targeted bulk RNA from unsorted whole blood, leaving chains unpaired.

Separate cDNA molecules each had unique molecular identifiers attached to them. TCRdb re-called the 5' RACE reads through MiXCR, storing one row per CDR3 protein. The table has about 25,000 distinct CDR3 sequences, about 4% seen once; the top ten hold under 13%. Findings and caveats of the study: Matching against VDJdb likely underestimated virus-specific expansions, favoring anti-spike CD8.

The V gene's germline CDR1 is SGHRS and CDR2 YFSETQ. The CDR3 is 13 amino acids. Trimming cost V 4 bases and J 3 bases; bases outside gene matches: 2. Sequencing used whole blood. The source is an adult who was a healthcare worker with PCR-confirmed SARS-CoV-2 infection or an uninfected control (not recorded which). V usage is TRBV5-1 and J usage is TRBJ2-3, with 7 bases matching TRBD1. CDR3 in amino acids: CASSLTGTDTQYF. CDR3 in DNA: TGCGCCAGCAGCCTGACAGGGACAGATACGCAGTATTTT.